The present entry profiles one T cell receptor (beta chain) with its context. The data were obtained in a study of T-cell reconstitution after alpha-beta-depleted transplantation in children. The TCRbeta library was prepared with unique molecular identifiers. TCRdb re-analysed the PCR reads in MiXCR, keeping a single row per CDR3 protein. Of hundreds of thousands of distinct CDR3 sequences in the sample, about 31% are singletons; the top ten hold under 3%. The CDR3 sequence is 16 residues long. The V and J ends lost 1 base and 1 base respectively, with 13 bases between them. The germline V gene encodes CDR1 KGHSH and CDR2 LQKENI.

The sample in question was PBMCs from the stem cell graft donor, obtained from the stem cell graft. The chain links TRBV18 to TRBJ1-2; D is unresolved. The TCR sequence derives from a human donor who donated a stem cell graft to a child with aplastic anemia. Here the CDR3 DNA reads TGTGCCAGCTCACCACGAGAGAGATACAGTAACTATGGCTACACCTTC. Protein sequence: CASSPRERYSNYGYTF.